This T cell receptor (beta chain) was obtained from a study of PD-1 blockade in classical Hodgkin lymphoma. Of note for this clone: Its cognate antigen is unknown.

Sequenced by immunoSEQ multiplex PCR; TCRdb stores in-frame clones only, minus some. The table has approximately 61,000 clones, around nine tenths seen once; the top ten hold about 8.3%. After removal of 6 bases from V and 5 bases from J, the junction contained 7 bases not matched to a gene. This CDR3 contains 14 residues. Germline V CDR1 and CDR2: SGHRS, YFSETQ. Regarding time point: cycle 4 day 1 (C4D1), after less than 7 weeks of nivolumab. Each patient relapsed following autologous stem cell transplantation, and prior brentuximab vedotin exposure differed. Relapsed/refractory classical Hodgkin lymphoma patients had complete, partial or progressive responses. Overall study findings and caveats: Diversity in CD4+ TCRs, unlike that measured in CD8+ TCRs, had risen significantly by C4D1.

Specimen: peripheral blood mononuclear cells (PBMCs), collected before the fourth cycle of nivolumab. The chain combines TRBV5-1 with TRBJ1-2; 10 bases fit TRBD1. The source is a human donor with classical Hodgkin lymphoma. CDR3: CASKTGTGVYGYTF. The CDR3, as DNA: TGCGCCAGCAAAACCGGGACAGGGGTTTATGGCTACACCTTC.